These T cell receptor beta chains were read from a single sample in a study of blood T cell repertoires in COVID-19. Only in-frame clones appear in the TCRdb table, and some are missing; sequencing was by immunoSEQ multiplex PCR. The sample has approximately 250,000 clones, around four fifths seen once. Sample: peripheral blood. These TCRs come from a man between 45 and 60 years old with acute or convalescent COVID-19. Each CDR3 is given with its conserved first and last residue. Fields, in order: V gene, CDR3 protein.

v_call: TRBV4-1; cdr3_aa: CASSKDRQRGAGANVLTF
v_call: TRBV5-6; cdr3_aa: CASSFGGAGNQPQHF
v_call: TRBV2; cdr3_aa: CASSAGGGRGTDTQYF
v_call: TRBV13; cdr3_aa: CASSIGQGGQPQHF
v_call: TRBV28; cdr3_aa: CASSSSTGRGKYF
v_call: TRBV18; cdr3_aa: CASSPTGGTDTQYF
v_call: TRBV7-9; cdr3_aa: CASSDYREGNEKLFF
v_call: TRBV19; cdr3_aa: CASSISSAGGKSYGYTF
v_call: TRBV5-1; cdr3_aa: CASSLDGGNTIYF
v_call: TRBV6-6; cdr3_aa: CASSWGPGRNYGYTF
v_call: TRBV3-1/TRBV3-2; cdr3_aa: CASSLRQTSYEQYF
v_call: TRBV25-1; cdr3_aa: CASSETSAGRATEAFF
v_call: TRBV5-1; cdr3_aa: CASSRGTESSYEQYF
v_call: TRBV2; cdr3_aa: CASGEGTGNYEQYF
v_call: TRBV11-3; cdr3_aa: CASSLEGTGTSDTQYF
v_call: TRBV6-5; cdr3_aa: CASSRPAGYEQYF
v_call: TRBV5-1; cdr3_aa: CASSPGTGVETQYF
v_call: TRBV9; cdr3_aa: CASSLGGRLTDTQYF
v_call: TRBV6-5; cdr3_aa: CASSYSAGGVQPQHF
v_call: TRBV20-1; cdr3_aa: CSASPTGTYSNQPQHF
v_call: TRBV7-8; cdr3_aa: CASSLDWSGAGNTIYF
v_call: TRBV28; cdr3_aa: CASSNRDTFNQPQHF
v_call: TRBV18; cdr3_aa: CASSPPLQGDRELFF
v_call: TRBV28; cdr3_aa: CASSMPSGTYYNEQFF
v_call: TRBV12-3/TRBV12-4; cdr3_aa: CASSFDSNGYTF
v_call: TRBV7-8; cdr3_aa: CASSLRQGAGGYTF
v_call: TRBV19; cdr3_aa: CASISGGDTGELFF
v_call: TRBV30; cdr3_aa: CAWSGHNPYEQYF
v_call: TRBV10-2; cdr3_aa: CASRGGGWETQYF
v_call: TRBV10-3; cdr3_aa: CAISDHARTENTEAFF
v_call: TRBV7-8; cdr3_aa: CASSLVETGSYEQYF
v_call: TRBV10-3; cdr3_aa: CAISESSNEQYF
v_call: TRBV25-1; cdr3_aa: CASRIGADSPLHF
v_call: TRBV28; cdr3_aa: CASRPYIAAGELFF
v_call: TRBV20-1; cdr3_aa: CSANSGHEQFF
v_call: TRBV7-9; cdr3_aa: CASSLAPGSAEAFF
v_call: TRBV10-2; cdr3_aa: CASSEPDRGPHEQYF
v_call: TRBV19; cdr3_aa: CASTRTPAGMGGETQYF